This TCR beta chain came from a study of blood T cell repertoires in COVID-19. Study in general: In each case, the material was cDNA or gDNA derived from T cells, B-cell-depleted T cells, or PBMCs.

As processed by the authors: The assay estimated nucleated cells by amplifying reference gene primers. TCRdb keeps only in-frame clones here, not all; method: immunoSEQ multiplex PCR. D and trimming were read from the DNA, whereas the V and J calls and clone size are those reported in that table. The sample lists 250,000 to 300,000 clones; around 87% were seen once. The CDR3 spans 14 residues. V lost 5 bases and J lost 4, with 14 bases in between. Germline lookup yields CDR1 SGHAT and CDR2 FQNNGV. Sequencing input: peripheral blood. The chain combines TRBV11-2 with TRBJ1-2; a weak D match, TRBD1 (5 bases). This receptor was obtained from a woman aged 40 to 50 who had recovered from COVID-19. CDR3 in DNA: TGTGCCAGCAGCCCTGATTGGGGGGTCTATGGCTACACCTTC. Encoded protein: CASSPDWGVYGYTF.